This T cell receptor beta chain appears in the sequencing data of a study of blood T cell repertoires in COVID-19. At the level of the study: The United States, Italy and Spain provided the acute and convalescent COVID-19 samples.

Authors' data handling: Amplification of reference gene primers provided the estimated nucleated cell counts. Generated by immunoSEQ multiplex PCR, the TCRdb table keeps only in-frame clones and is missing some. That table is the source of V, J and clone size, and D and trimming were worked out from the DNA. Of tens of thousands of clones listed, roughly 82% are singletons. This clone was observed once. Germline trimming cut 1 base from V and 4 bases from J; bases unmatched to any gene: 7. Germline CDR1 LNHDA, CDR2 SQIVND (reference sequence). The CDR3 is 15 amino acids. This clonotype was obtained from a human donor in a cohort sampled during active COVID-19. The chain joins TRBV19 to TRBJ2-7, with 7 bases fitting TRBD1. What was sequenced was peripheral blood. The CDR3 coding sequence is TGTGCCAGTAGTATAGGGGACAGTCGATTTTACGAGCAGTACTTC. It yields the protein CASSIGDSRFYEQYF.